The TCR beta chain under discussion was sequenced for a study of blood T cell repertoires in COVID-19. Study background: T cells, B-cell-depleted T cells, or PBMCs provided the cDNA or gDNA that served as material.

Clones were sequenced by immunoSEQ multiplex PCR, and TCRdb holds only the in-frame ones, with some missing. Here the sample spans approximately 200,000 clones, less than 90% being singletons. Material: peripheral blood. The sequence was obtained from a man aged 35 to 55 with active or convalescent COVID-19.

CDR3: CASSVREVDEQYF. The CDR3 DNA sequence: TGTGCCAGCAGCGTACGGGAGGTGGACGAGCAGTACTTC. The chain has TRBV9 and TRBJ2-7; 7 positions agree with TRBD2. The V segment lost 1 base and the J segment 5 bases; nucleotides outside the gene matches: 3. Germline V gives CDR1 SGDLS, CDR2 YYNGEE. The CDR3 consists of 13 residues.